One sample yielded the 10 T cell receptor beta chains listed below, sequenced in a study of technical replicates of blood from several donors. Sequenced by immunoSEQ multiplex PCR; TCRdb stores in-frame clones only, minus some. The repertoire holds some 62,000 clones, with 70% to 90% as singletons. Sequencing was carried out using PBMCs. All receptors come from a human donor in good health. Some clones in this sample may be carry-over from other donors' samples.

This chain uses TRBV11-2 with TRBJ2-3; 9 bases are a match to TRBD2. In germline, CDR1 is SGHAT, CDR2 FQNNGV. V lost 3 bases, J lost 6 bases, and 13 bases stayed unmatched. This CDR3 spans 17 amino acids. This CDR3 is CASSFRAGGQNLDTQYF. The CDR3, as DNA: TGTGCCAGCAGCTTTCGAGCGGGAGGCCAAAATTTGGATACGCAGTATTTT.

The V and J genes are TRBV5-4 and TRBJ1-2, with 7 nucleotides matching TRBD1. Germline CDR1 SGHNT, CDR2 YYREEE (reference sequence). Losses at the gene ends were 4 bases for V and 8 bases for J; bases not matched to a gene: 11. The CDR3 length is 14 residues. The CDR3 protein is CASSGDSPYGGYTF. CDR3 bases: TGTGCCAGCAGCGGGGACAGTCCCTATGGGGGCTACACCTTC. Full variable domain (remainder filled in from reference TRBV5-4 and TRBJ1-2): ETGVTQSPTHLIKTRGQQVTLRCSSQSGHNTVSWYQQALGQGPQFIFQYYREEENGRGNFPPRFSGLQFPNYSSELNVNALELDDSALYLCASSGDSPYGGYTFGSGTRLTVV.

The chain is built from TRBV15 and TRBJ2-2, with a possible D match to TRBD2 (5 bases). Germline CDR1 reads LNHNV; CDR2 reads YYDKDF (reference sequence). The CDR3 is made up of 16 amino acids. Between the trimmed V and J ends, which lost 0 bases and 6 bases, there was a span of 14 bases. The CDR3 loop reads CATSRDDSAGPGELFF. The CDR3, as DNA: TGTGCCACCAGCAGAGATGACTCGGCGGGTCCCGGGGAGCTGTTTTTT. The full variable domain, with the rest looked up from reference TRBV15 and TRBJ2-2, is DAMVIQNPRYQVTQFGKPVTLSCSQTLNHNVMYWYQQKSSQAPKLLFHYYDKDFNNEADTPDNFQSRRPNTSFCFLDIRSPGLGDTAMYLCATSRDDSAGPGELFFGEGSRLTVL.

This clone has more than one count but fewer than ten. This chain joins TRBV5-4 and TRBJ2-5; 10 nucleotides agree with TRBD2. The V and J ends lost 4 bases and 1 base, in that order; junction bases with no gene match: 4. Germline CDR1 reads SGHNT; CDR2 reads YYREEE (reference sequence). This CDR3 has 15 residues. The CDR3 is CASSTRTSGQETQYF. The CDR3 DNA is TGTGCCAGCAGCACCCGGACTAGCGGCCAAGAGACCCAGTACTTC. The full variable domain, in which reference TRBV5-4 and TRBJ2-5 provide the parts outside the CDR3, is ETGVTQSPTHLIKTRGQQVTLRCSSQSGHNTVSWYQQALGQGPQFIFQYYREEENGRGNFPPRFSGLQFPNYSSELNVNALELDDSALYLCASSTRTSGQETQYFGPGTRLLVL.

The chain joins TRBV5-4 to TRBJ2-5; the D gene is possibly TRBD1 (5 bases). Deletions cut 0 bases from V and 1 base from J, with 10 bases between. Germline values: CDR1 SGHNT, CDR2 YYREEE (reference sequence). The CDR3 has 15 amino acids. The CDR3 sequence: CASSLVRQPQETQYF. In DNA form, the CDR3 reads TGTGCCAGCAGCTTGGTCCGACAGCCCCAAGAGACCCAGTACTTC.

This clone was recorded once. The chain joins TRBV23-1 to TRBJ1-5; perhaps TRBD1 as D (6 bases). TRBV23-1 is treated as an ORF (open reading frame) with a function not yet certain. The CDR3 has 19 amino acids. Between the trimmed V and J ends, which lost 4 bases and 0 bases, there was a span of 22 bases. CDR3 nucleotide sequence: TGCGCCAGCAGTCCGGGGGGCGGCCCATTACTCAATAGCAATCAGCCCCAGCATTTT. Translating gives CASSPGGGPLLNSNQPQHF.

This sequence joins TRBV6-1 and TRBJ2-5; D uncertain. The germline gives CDR1 MNHNS, CDR2 SASEGT. Trimming left V 4 bases short and J 7 bases short, with 7 bases between. This CDR3 comprises 11 residues. The CDR3 loop is CASSGGGTQYF. The CDR3 DNA follows: TGTGCCAGCAGTGGAGGCGGGACCCAGTACTTC.

The chain recombines TRBV6-1 with TRBJ2-3; 9 nucleotides agree with TRBD1. The trim removed 6 bases at V and 0 bases at J, leaving 4 bases unmatched. CDR1 MNHNS and CDR2 SASEGT come from the germline V gene. This CDR3 has 15 residues. DNA for the CDR3: TGTGCCAGCAGCCTGGGGACAGGGAGCACAGATACGCAGTATTTT. It translates to CASSLGTGSTDTQYF.

This clone was found once. The V gene is TRBV6-5, the J gene TRBJ1-3, with D possibly matching TRBD1 (6 bases). V was pared by 3 bases and J by 0 bases, with 9 bases between. The CDR3 spans 15 residues. The germline CDR1 and CDR2 sequences are MNHEY and SVGAGI. CDR3 in amino acids: CASSYLQGSGNTIYF. The CDR3 DNA reads TGTGCCAGCAGTTATTTACAGGGCTCTGGAAACACCATATATTTT.

The chain links TRBV19 to TRBJ2-2; D is unresolved. This CDR3 has 16 residues. Germline CDR1 and CDR2: LNHDA and SQIVND (reference sequence). V dropped 1 base and J dropped 6 bases, with 15 bases sitting between them. The CDR3 protein is CASSIVPEFHAGELFF. The CDR3 region has the DNA TGTGCCAGTAGTATAGTTCCAGAATTCCACGCCGGGGAGCTGTTTTTT.